This paragraph reports one TCR beta chain. These data belong to a study of control samples from healthy donors and cancer patients. Some clones are missing from TCRdb's copy, which holds only in-frame ones; the method was immunoSEQ multiplex PCR. This table holds about 130,000 clones, 85% to 95% found once. Germline CDR1 is MNHEY and CDR2 is SVGEGT. The CDR3 loop spans 13 amino acids. Trimming at V came to 6 bases and at J to 5 bases, leaving 3 bases not matched to a gene. The specimen was PBMCs. This sequence was found in an elderly man with head and neck cancer. The genes are TRBV6-2 or TRBV6-3 and TRBJ1-5, with 8 bases lining up with TRBD1. The CDR3 DNA is TGTGCCAGCAGCAGGGGGCCTTATCAGCCCCAGCATTTT. Encoded protein: CASSRGPYQPQHF.